Each of the 14 T cell receptor beta chains below was sequenced from the same sample in a study of cytomegalovirus exposure and HLA in healthy donors. Primers for the PCR totalled 60 Vbeta and 13 Jbeta. Sequencing used immunoSEQ multiplex PCR; TCRdb keeps in-frame clones, though not all of them. The sample carries 150,000 to 200,000 clones, about 75% recorded once. The sequenced sample consisted of PBMCs. These receptors were obtained from a woman aged 45-60 years in good health and CMV-seropositive.

The chain employs TRBV5-6 and TRBJ2-3, with 9 bases identical to TRBD2. V was clipped by 4 bases and J by 2 bases; unmatched bases: 5. CDR1 and CDR2 from the germline V gene are SGHDT and YYEEEE. The CDR3 totals 15 residues. CDR3 in DNA: TGTGCCAGCAGCCCCTTAGCGGGGGTCACAGATACGCAGTATTTT. As protein: CASSPLAGVTDTQYF.

The chain is built from TRBV18 and TRBJ1-2; D gene unclear. This CDR3 region has 15 residues. Trimming cost V 6 bases and J 2 bases, with 16 bases left between them. Per germline, CDR1 KGHSH and CDR2 LQKENI. The CDR3 nucleotides read TGTGCCAGCTCGCCTCGAGGAGATATGAACTATGGCTACACCTTC. Encoded protein: CASSPRGDMNYGYTF.

This clone showed up just once. The V call is TRBV5-1, the J call TRBJ2-7; D is possibly TRBD1 (5 bases). This CDR3 is built from 13 residues. The germline CDR1 and CDR2 sequences are SGHRS and YFSETQ. Trimming took off 0 bases at V and 6 bases at J, with 10 bases between the two ends. For the CDR3, the DNA is TGCGCCAGCAGCTTGGGGCAGGGCGGCGAGCAGTACTTC. Its translation: CASSLGQGGEQYF.

This clone was counted a single time. The chain is built from TRBV27 and TRBJ2-7; D uncertain. Germline V gene sequence: CDR1 MNHEY, CDR2 SMNVEV (reference sequence). Trimming removed 3 bases from V and 3 bases from J, with 9 bases in between. This CDR3 is built from 13 residues. The CDR3 nucleotides are TGTGCCAGCAGTTTGAGTAACTTCTACGAGCAGTACTTC. It codes for CASSLSNFYEQYF.

This clone has more than one count but fewer than ten. The gene calls are TRBV21-1 and TRBJ2-6; whether TRBD1, the table's D call, matches the DNA was not checked. TRBV21-1 is a documented pseudogene. The CDR3 contains 22 residues. CDR3: CASSKKRDRGPLKGPGANVLTF. CDR3 nucleotide sequence: TGTGCCAGCAGCAAGAAGAGGGACAGGGGACCCTTAAAGGGACCTGGGGCCAACGTCCTGACTTTC.

The V gene is TRBV5-1, the J gene TRBJ2-2, with D tentatively TRBD1 (5 bases). The CDR3 spans 14 residues. V was pared by 4 bases and J by 5 bases, with 12 bases between. Per germline, CDR1 SGHRS and CDR2 YFSETQ. The CDR3 DNA reads as TGCGCCAGCAGCATCCAGGGTACAACCGGGGAGCTGTTTTTT. Encoded protein: CASSIQGTTGELFF.

J is TRBJ2-5 and V is TRBV5-6; no reliable D call. The length of the CDR3 is 14 residues. Germline assignment: CDR1 SGHDT and CDR2 YYEEEE. Trimming removed 4 bases at V and 5 bases at J, with 15 bases between. CDR3 protein: CASSSVSSVETQYF. CDR3 coding DNA: TGTGCCAGCAGCAGCGTCTCGAGCGTGGAGACCCAGTACTTC.

V is TRBV19 and J is TRBJ2-2; 8 bases are shared with TRBD1. With 3 bases clipped from V and 4 bases from J, the junction kept 7 bases outside the gene matches. The germline CDR1 and CDR2 sequences are LNHDA and SQIVND (reference sequence). There are 16 residues in the CDR3. The CDR3 reads CASSILRGLGTGELFF. CDR3 in DNA: TGTGCCAGTAGTATCCTCAGGGGGCTGGGCACCGGGGAGCTGTTTTTT.

The chain carries TRBV10-3 and TRBJ1-2; D is uncertain. The CDR3 spans 14 residues. The ends were cut back, 4 bases at V and 1 base at J, with 10 bases in the middle. The germline CDR1 and CDR2 sequences are ENHRY and SYGVKD. CDR3 residues: CAISGITVNYGYTF. The CDR3 bases are TGTGCCATCAGTGGAATCACAGTTAACTATGGCTACACCTTC.

V gene TRBV2 combines with J gene TRBJ1-5, with unresolved D. The germline CDR1 and CDR2 sequences are SNHLY and FYNNEI. V dropped 6 bases and J dropped 7 bases, with 13 bases sitting between them. The CDR3 length is 13 residues. CDR3 nucleotide sequence: TGTGCCAGCAGGGCGGAGAAAAACCAGCCCCAGCATTTT. It translates to CASRAEKNQPQHF.

The rearrangement uses TRBV15 and TRBJ1-1; maybe TRBD1 (5 bases). V was clipped by 1 base and J by 0 bases, with 6 bases between them. The CDR3 runs to 14 residues. Germline CDR1 LNHNV, CDR2 YYDKDF (reference sequence). The CDR3 DNA reads TGTGCCACCAGCAGAGGACAGCTGAACACTGAAGCTTTCTTT. It translates to CATSRGQLNTEAFF.

This clone was detected once. The chain is built from TRBV19 and TRBJ1-1; D perhaps matches TRBD1 (5 bases). Germline V gene lookup returns CDR1 LNHDA and CDR2 SQIVND (reference sequence). CDR3 length: 15 residues. V dropped 1 base and J dropped 4 bases, with 13 bases sitting between them. DNA of the CDR3: TGTGCCAGTAGTATAGGCCCCGGGGGGGGCACTGAAGCTTTCTTT. Amino acids: CASSIGPGGGTEAFF.

V is TRBV4-2 and J is TRBJ1-1; tentative D call: TRBD1 (6 bases). This CDR3 is built from 13 residues. Germline values: CDR1 LGHNA, CDR2 YNFKEQ. Trimming removed 6 bases at V and 1 base at J, with 9 bases between. For the CDR3, the DNA is TGTGCCAGCAGAAAGACAGGGAACACTGAAGCTTTCTTT. Its protein product is CASRKTGNTEAFF.

This clone was detected only a few times. This chain connects TRBV7-9 to TRBJ2-1, with D uncertain. This CDR3 contains 12 residues. CDR1 SEHNR and CDR2 FQNEAQ come from the germline V gene (reference sequence). Trimming took off 7 bases at V and 9 bases at J, with 13 bases between the two ends. The CDR3 DNA follows: TGTGCCAGCACCTCCGAGGAAGGTGAGCAGTTCTTC. This sequence encodes CASTSEEGEQFF. The full variable domain, completed using reference TRBV7-9 and TRBJ2-1, is DTGVSQNPRHKITKRGQNVTFRCDPISEHNRLYWYRQTLGQGPEFLTYFQNEAQLEKSRLLSDRFSAERPKGSFSTLEIQRTEQGDSAMYLCASTSEEGEQFFGPGTRLTVL.